This T cell receptor (beta chain) emerged from a study of T cell responses to AZD1222 COVID-19 vaccine. Notes on this clone: Antigen unknown.

Sequencing used immunoSEQ multiplex PCR; TCRdb keeps in-frame clones, though not all of them. The sample contains roughly 140,000 clones, 89% of which appear only once. Study-level points and caveats: CD4 TCRs associated with vaccination spanned spike, dominating at 160-218 and 743-854. There were mostly white British donors and more females than males, and clonal diversity was possibly underestimated.

This CDR3 spans 15 amino acids. V lost 1 base and J 1 base, leaving 10 bases between the germline ends. CDR1 MGHRA and CDR2 YSYEKL come from the germline V gene. The material sequenced was peripheral blood, taken on day 0 of AZD1222 vaccination. The chain is built from TRBV4-1 and TRBJ1-2; no clear D gene. This sequence originates from an adult in good health. The CDR3 region has the DNA TGCGCCAGCAGCCAAGTATCAGGAGATAACTATGGCTACACCTTC. Its translation is CASSQVSGDNYGYTF.